This T cell receptor beta chain was documented in a study of graft-versus-host responses after intestinal transplantation. As for the study in general: Transplant types were multivisceral, liver-intestinal, or isolated intestinal. Anti-thymocyte globulin induction preceded two to four years of tacrolimus and steroid maintenance in all recipients.

To note about this clone: Its matching antigen is unknown.

Germline V CDR1 and CDR2: MNHEY, SVGAGI. V lost 2 bases, J lost 3 bases, and 14 bases lay in between. The CDR3 runs to 15 residues. Data came from immunoSEQ multiplex PCR; TCRdb stores just in-frame clones and leaves some out. The sample holds roughly 89,000 clones, roughly 90% seen once. This rearrangement joins TRBV6-5 to TRBJ2-7; TRBD1 is a possible D gene (6 bases). This sample comprised unstimulated CD4+ T cells sorted from spleen or lymph node cells, obtained before intestinal transplant. The receptor was derived from a human donor who received an intestinal transplant. The CDR3 coding sequence is TGTGCCAGCAGTTACCAGGGGACCGCTATCTACGAGCAGTACTTC. It is translated as CASSYQGTAIYEQYF.